These T cell receptor beta chains were read from a single sample in a study of chemoradiotherapy in HPV16-positive cancers. Method: immunoSEQ multiplex PCR; TCRdb's copy keeps in-frame clones and lacks some. Here the sample spans thousands of clones, about 91% being singletons. The sequencing here drew on tumor tissue, taken from a patient who underwent chemoradiotherapy. These receptors all stem from a human donor with HPV-associated anogenital cancer. Both conserved end residues are part of each CDR3. D genes are given only for firm matches. Where a row states a size, it is once, few, many or the class of an expanded clone; other rows omit it.

d_gene	len	v_gene	j_gene	abundance	CDR3nt	CDR3aa
-	17	TRBV19	TRBJ2-6	-	TGTGCCAGTATCCGGGGACAAACTTACTCTGGGGCCAACGTCCTGACTTTC	CASIRGQTYSGANVLTF
TRBD1	17	TRBV7-2	TRBJ2-3	-	TGTGCCAGCAGCTTACAGGGGGCGCGAATGTTGGCAGATACGCAGTATTTT	CASSLQGARMLADTQYF
-	15	TRBV4-3	TRBJ2-3	-	TGCGCCAGCAGCCAACTCCCCAGCGGAACAGATACGCAGTATTTT	CASSQLPSGTDTQYF
-	17	TRBV4-2	TRBJ2-5	-	TGTGCCAGCAGCCAAGGGGGTTCGGGCCAGAGGGGAGAGACCCAGTACTTC	CASSQGGSGQRGETQYF
TRBD2	16	TRBV30	TRBJ2-5	-	TGTGCCTGGAGTGGAAGGCGGGGGGGGCGACAAGAGACCCAGTACTTC	CAWSGRRGGRQETQYF
-	16	TRBV11-1	TRBJ2-7	-	TGTGCCAGCAGCTCATACCCTCGGGACCTGGCCTACGAGCAGTACTTC	CASSSYPRDLAYEQYF
-	13	TRBV28	TRBJ2-7	-	TGTGCTACTACAAGCTGGAAGGGATACGAGCAGTACTTC	CATTSWKGYEQYF
-	13	TRBV10-3	TRBJ1-5	-	TGTGCCATCAGGGGGTTGGGGAATCAGCCCCAGCATTTT	CAIRGLGNQPQHF
TRBD1	15	TRBV27	TRBJ1-2	-	TGTGCCAGCAGTAGATCGGGACAGGGAATAAATGGCTACACCTTC	CASSRSGQGINGYTF
-	14	TRBV5-6	TRBJ2-7	once	TGTGCCAGCAGAGGGACTGCCAGGGGAGGCGAGCAGTACTTC	CASRGTARGGEQYF
-	12	TRBV5-6	TRBJ1-3	once	TGTGCCAGCAGCTCCTTAGCAAACACCATATATTTT	CASSSLANTIYF
-	13	TRBV30	TRBJ2-5	once	TGTGCCTGGAGTTTCGAGGTCCGGGAGACCCAGTACTTC	CAWSFEVRETQYF
-	16	TRBV7-6	TRBJ2-5	-	TGTGCCAGCAGCCCAGAGGGAGCAGTGCGGAGGGAGACCCAGTACTTC	CASSPEGAVRRETQYF
-	11	TRBV20-1	TRBJ2-4	once	TGCAGTGCTCCAGGGGAGGGAATTCAGTACTTC	CSAPGEGIQYF
-	11	TRBV12-5	TRBJ1-1	-	TGTGCTAGTGGTTTGGGACAGGAAGCTTTCTTT	CASGLGQEAFF
-	13	TRBV29-1	TRBJ1-4	-	TGCAGCACTACCGGGTTGGAAGGCGAAAAACTGTTTTTT	CSTTGLEGEKLFF
-	14	TRBV9	TRBJ1-1	-	TGTGCCAGCAGCGATCCTTTAATGAACACTGAAGCTTTCTTT	CASSDPLMNTEAFF
-	15	TRBV4-3	TRBJ2-2	-	TGCGCCAGCAGCCAAGATAGGGGGGGCCCGGGGAGCTCGGTTTTT	CASSQDRGGPGSSVF
-	13	TRBV5-6	TRBJ2-1	-	TGTGCCAGCAGCAGCGGACTCTCCAATGAGCAGTTCTTC	CASSSGLSNEQFF
-	15	TRBV27	TRBJ2-1	-	TGTGCCAGCAGTTTAAGTCTAGCGAGCCACAATGAGCAGTTCTTC	CASSLSLASHNEQFF
-	13	TRBV7-9	TRBJ2-7	-	TGTGCCAGCAGCTTAGCAACGCGCTACGAGCAGTACTTC	CASSLATRYEQYF
-	12	TRBV5-6	TRBJ2-1	-	TGTGCCAGCAGCCAATATTACAATGAGCAGTTCTTC	CASSQYYNEQFF
-	13	TRBV18	TRBJ1-4	-	TGTGCCAGCTCACCACCCAATAATGAAAAACTGTTTTTT	CASSPPNNEKLFF
TRBD1	15	TRBV18	TRBJ1-2	-	TGTGCCAGCTCACTGGGACAGGGTCATGAAACTGGCTACACCTTC	CASSLGQGHETGYTF
-	13	TRBV7-6	TRBJ2-3	once	TGTGCCAGCAGCTTAGCGGAGGGAGATACGCAGTATTTT	CASSLAEGDTQYF
TRBD1	14	TRBV6-5	TRBJ1-2	-	TGTGCCAGCAGTTACTCCGGACAGGGATATGGCTACACCTTC	CASSYSGQGYGYTF
-	12	TRBV7-9	TRBJ1-5	once	TGTGCCAGCAGCCGAGGGAATCAGCCCCAGCATTTT	CASSRGNQPQHF
-	14	TRBV2	TRBJ2-7	-	TGTGCCAGCAGTGAAACCGGGACATCCAATGAGCAGTACTTC	CASSETGTSNEQYF
TRBD1	19	TRBV14	TRBJ1-2	-	TGTGCCAGCAGTCTACTCCGACTCAACGTTAAGGACAGGGGAAATGGCTACACCTTC	CASSLLRLNVKDRGNGYTF
TRBD1	16	TRBV7-9	TRBJ2-7	-	TGTGCCAGCAGCGACCCCGAACAGGGGGCGTCTTGGGAGCAGTACTTC	CASSDPEQGASWEQYF
TRBD2	16	TRBV2	TRBJ2-3	-	TGTGCCTGTGTAACGGTACGGGGGGAGGGCACAGATACGCAGTATTTT	CACVTVRGEGTDTQYF
-	17	TRBV4-2	TRBJ2-1	-	TGTGCCAGCAGCCCCTCCTTAATGGGAGGTGGGGACAATGAGCAGTTCTTC	CASSPSLMGGGDNEQFF
TRBD1	13	TRBV9	TRBJ2-7	-	TGTGCCAGCAGCGAGGGAGACAGGGACGAGCAGTACTTC	CASSEGDRDEQYF
-	12	TRBV30	TRBJ1-2	-	TGTGCCTGGAGTAGGGGAGGGTATGGCTACACCTTC	CAWSRGGYGYTF
TRBD1	16	TRBV27	TRBJ1-2	once	TGTGCCAGCAGCACCGGGTGGAAGGGGGCCAACTATGGCTACACCTTC	CASSTGWKGANYGYTF
-	13	TRBV6-1	TRBJ2-5	-	TGTGCCAGCAGTGAAAACGGGCAAGAGACCCAGTACTTC	CASSENGQETQYF
TRBD1	15	TRBV5-1	TRBJ2-2	-	TGCGCCAGCAGCCCCACAGGGGGCTACACCGGGGAGCTGTTTTTT	CASSPTGGYTGELFF
TRBD1	18	TRBV19	TRBJ1-1	-	TGTGCCAGCAGACACCACCAAGGGACAGGTGGTTGGAACACTGAAGCTTTCTTT	CASRHHQGTGGWNTEAFF
-	13	TRBV27	TRBJ1-3	-	TGTGCCAGCAGATACAACTCTGGAAACACCATATATTTT	CASRYNSGNTIYF
-	15	TRBV11-2	TRBJ2-5	-	TGTGCCAGCAGCTTAGATCAGGTCAGGGGAGAGACCCAGTACTTC	CASSLDQVRGETQYF
-	16	TRBV2	TRBJ2-2	-	TGTGCCAGCGGAACCGGAGGGAATCCGAACACCGGGGAGCTGTTTTTT	CASGTGGNPNTGELFF
-	17	TRBV28	TRBJ1-1	-	TGTGCCAGCAGTTTTATCACGGGCAGCCGCATGAACACTGAAGCTTTCTTT	CASSFITGSRMNTEAFF
TRBD2	15	TRBV9	TRBJ2-3	-	TGTGCCAGCAGCGCCGGACTAGCGGGGGGGAATACGCAGTATTTT	CASSAGLAGGNTQYF
-	13	TRBV27	TRBJ1-3	-	TGTGCCAGCAGTTTCAGGGAGGGAAACACCATATATTTT	CASSFREGNTIYF
TRBD1	17	TRBV10-3	TRBJ2-5	-	TGTGCCATCAGTGAACCTTCCGGGACAGGGATTAAGGGGGCCCAGTACTTC	CAISEPSGTGIKGAQYF
TRBD1	15	TRBV5-4	TRBJ2-7	-	TGTGCCAGCAGCTCCAGACAGGGAGAAGTCTACGAGCAGTACTTC	CASSSRQGEVYEQYF
TRBD1	15	TRBV6-5	TRBJ2-7	-	TGTGCCAGCGGTGGCCAGGACAGGGCGGGGTACGAGCAGTACTTC	CASGGQDRAGYEQYF
-	13	TRBV5-6	TRBJ1-5	-	TGTGCCAGCAGCTGGGGGGTTAATCAGCCCCAGCATTTT	CASSWGVNQPQHF
-	13	TRBV6-6	TRBJ1-5	-	TGTGCCAGCAGTGCAGGCTTCAATCAGCCCCAGCATTTT	CASSAGFNQPQHF
TRBD2	16	TRBV28	TRBJ2-5	-	TGTGCCAGCAGTTTATGGAGCGGGGCGCGACAAGAGACCCAGTACTTC	CASSLWSGARQETQYF
TRBD1	17	TRBV5-8	TRBJ2-4	-	TGTGCCAGCAGCTTGTGGGGGACAGGGGATTGGGGAAACATTCAGTACTTC	CASSLWGTGDWGNIQYF
-	14	TRBV9	TRBJ2-1	once	TGTGCCAGCAGCGTAGGTGGCCCCTACAATGAGCAGTTCTTC	CASSVGGPYNEQFF